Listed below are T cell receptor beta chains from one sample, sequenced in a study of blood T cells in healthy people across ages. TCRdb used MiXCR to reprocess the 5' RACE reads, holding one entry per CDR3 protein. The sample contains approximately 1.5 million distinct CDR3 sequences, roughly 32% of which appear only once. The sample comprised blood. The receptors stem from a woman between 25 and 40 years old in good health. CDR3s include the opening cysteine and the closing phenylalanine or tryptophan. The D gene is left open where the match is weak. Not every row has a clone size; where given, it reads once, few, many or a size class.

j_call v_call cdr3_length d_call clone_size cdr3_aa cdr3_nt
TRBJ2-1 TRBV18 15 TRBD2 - CASSPRGLVRDEQFF TGTGCCAGCTCACCACGGGGACTAGTTCGTGATGAGCAGTTCTTC
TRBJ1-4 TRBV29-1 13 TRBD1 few CSARGGDNEKLFF TGCAGCGCCAGGGGGGGAGATAATGAAAAACTGTTTTTT
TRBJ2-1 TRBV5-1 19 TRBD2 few CASSLVTSGRRGVRDEQFF TGCGCCAGCAGCTTGGTGACTAGCGGGAGGAGGGGGGTCCGCGATGAGCAGTTCTTC
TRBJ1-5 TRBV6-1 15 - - CASSEAPDDIQPQHF TGTGCCAGCAGTGAAGCTCCGGACGATATCCAGCCCCAGCATTTT
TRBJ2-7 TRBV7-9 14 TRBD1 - CASSPVGQAGEQYF TGTGCCAGCAGCCCAGTAGGACAGGCGGGCGAGCAGTACTTC
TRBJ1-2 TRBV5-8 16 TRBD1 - CASSTRTGFGNYGYTF TGTGCCAGCAGCACCCGGACAGGGTTCGGTAACTATGGCTACACCTTC
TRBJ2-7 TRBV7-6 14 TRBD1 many CASSRDRVLYEQYF TGTGCCAGCAGCCGGGACAGGGTATTGTACGAGCAGTACTTC
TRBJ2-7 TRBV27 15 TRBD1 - CASSSAGGGEYEQYF TGTGCCAGCAGCTCAGCAGGGGGCGGTGAGTACGAGCAGTACTTC
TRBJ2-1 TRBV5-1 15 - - CASSLEVGGFDEQFF TGCGCCAGCAGCTTGGAGGTAGGGGGTTTTGATGAGCAGTTCTTC
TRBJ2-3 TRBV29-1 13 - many CSVGGQSTDTQYF TGCAGCGTTGGAGGACAGAGCACAGATACGCAGTATTTT
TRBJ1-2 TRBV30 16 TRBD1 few CAWSEPFRDRVRGYTF TGTGCCTGGAGTGAACCCTTCCGGGACAGGGTACGTGGCTACACCTTC
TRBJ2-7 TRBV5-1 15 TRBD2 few CASSLQRGGSYEQYF TGCGCCAGCAGCTTACAGCGGGGGGGCTCCTACGAGCAGTACTTC